These 28 T cell receptor beta chains were all obtained from the same sample, sequenced in a study of blood T cell repertoires in COVID-19. The table came from immunoSEQ multiplex PCR; TCRdb's copy has only in-frame clones and leaves some out. The data hold over 300,000 clones, with approximately 83% observed a single time. The sample comprised PBMCs or T cells enriched from blood (not recorded which). The receptors here all came from a man aged 25 to 45 who had recovered from COVID-19.

The chain combines TRBV5-5 with TRBJ2-7; TRBD1 is a possible D gene (6 bases). The CDR3 is made up of 15 amino acids. V was trimmed by 0 bases and J by 1 base, leaving 11 bases between them. CDR1 is SGHKS and CDR2 is YYEKEE in the germline V gene (reference sequence). CDR3 residues: CASSLVGDTSYEQYF. The CDR3 bases are TGTGCCAGCAGCTTGGTGGGGGACACATCCTACGAGCAGTACTTC.

CDR3 protein: CAWRDSSPYEQYF. The CDR3, as DNA: TGTGCCTGGAGGGACTCTAGCCCCTACGAGCAGTACTTC. This sequence joins TRBV30 and TRBJ2-7; tentative D call: TRBD2 (5 bases). Germline assignment: CDR1 GTSNPN and CDR2 SVGIG (reference sequence). Trimming pared 3 bases from V and 2 bases from J, leaving 11 bases between. This CDR3 comprises 13 residues.

This clone was seen only a few times. This chain connects TRBV4-1 to TRBJ1-5; a weak D match, TRBD1 (6 bases). The V gene's germline CDR1 is MGHRA and CDR2 YSYEKL. The CDR3 spans 16 residues. V lost 0 bases, J lost 3 bases, and 12 bases lay in between. CDR3 protein: CASSQEEGGNNQPQHF. As DNA, the CDR3 is TGCGCCAGCAGCCAAGAGGAAGGGGGTAACAATCAGCCCCAGCATTTT.

V gene TRBV19 combines with J gene TRBJ1-2; 9 positions match TRBD1. The CDR3 covers 14 residues. After removal of 9 bases from V and 8 bases from J, the junction contained 13 bases not matched to a gene. Germline V gives CDR1 LNHDA, CDR2 SQIVND (reference sequence). The CDR3 DNA follows: TGTGCCAGCGAACCGGGACAGGGTTGGAGCGGCTACACCTTC. Translating it yields CASEPGQGWSGYTF. The full variable domain, completed using reference TRBV19 and TRBJ1-2, is DGGITQSPKYLFRKEGQNVTLSCEQNLNHDAMYWYRQDPGQGLRLIYYSQIVNDFQKGDIAEGYSVSREKKESFPLTVTSAQKNPTAFYLCASEPGQGWSGYTFGSGTRLTVV.

The rearrangement uses TRBV5-1 and TRBJ2-7; 7 nucleotides align to TRBD2. Germline CDR1 is SGHRS and CDR2 is YFSETQ. V gave up 0 bases and J gave up 4 bases; unmatched junction bases: 7. There are 15 residues in the CDR3. This chain's CDR3 is CASSLGLREGYEQYF. The CDR3 DNA reads as TGCGCCAGCAGCTTGGGACTAAGGGAGGGTTACGAGCAGTACTTC.

The chain combines TRBV5-8 with TRBJ1-6; 7 bases are shared with TRBD1. The CDR3 consists of 15 residues. Germline loops: CDR1 SGHTS, CDR2 YDEGEE. V lost 4 bases, J lost 7 bases, and 8 bases stayed unmatched. This CDR3 reads CASSVDRVGNSPLHF. CDR3 sequence (DNA): TGTGCCAGCAGCGTCGACAGGGTGGGGAATTCACCCCTCCACTTT.

This clone was observed a single time. The chain is built from TRBV6-5 and TRBJ2-7; 11 bases line up with TRBD2. There are 15 residues in the CDR3. Germline V lookup: CDR1 MNHEY, CDR2 SVGAGI. With V trimmed by 7 bases and J by 2 bases, 7 bases remained unmatched. The CDR3 protein is CASNPLAGGPYEQYF. CDR3 DNA: TGTGCCAGCAATCCTCTAGCGGGGGGACCCTACGAGCAGTACTTC.

In its sample, this clone was seen once. CDR3 residues: CASSQTGFFSGNTIYF. The CDR3 coding sequence is TGCGCCAGCAGCCAGACGGGGTTTTTCTCTGGAAACACCATATATTTT. The J gene is TRBJ1-3, the V gene TRBV4-3, with unresolved D. The length of the CDR3 is 16 residues. With 3 bases removed from V and 0 bases from J, the gap between germline ends came to 12 bases. Germline values: CDR1 LGHNA, CDR2 YSLEER.

This clone was recorded only once. The chain recombines TRBV5-5 with TRBJ1-2; 8 bases map to TRBD1. The CDR3 loop spans 15 amino acids. Germline lookup yields CDR1 SGHKS and CDR2 YYEKEE (reference sequence). J gave up 7 bases and V 4 bases, and 12 bases lay outside the gene matches. The CDR3 loop reads CASSTGGSGVRGYTF. CDR3 nucleotide sequence: TGTGCCAGCAGCACAGGGGGGTCTGGGGTTCGTGGCTACACCTTC.

This clone was seen just once. The rearrangement uses TRBV27 and TRBJ2-5, with D uncertain. Germline CDR1 reads MNHEY; CDR2 reads SMNVEV (reference sequence). Trimming shortened V by 2 bases and J by 2 bases, and 9 bases separated the two germline ends. The CDR3 loop spans 14 amino acids. The CDR3 spells CASSLRGWQETQYF. The CDR3 DNA reads as TGTGCCAGCAGTTTAAGAGGTTGGCAAGAGACCCAGTACTTC.

The chain's CDR3 is CASSPMGDAGEKLFF. CDR3 bases: TGTGCCAGCAGCCCGATGGGTGACGCGGGGGAAAAACTGTTTTTT. The J gene is TRBJ1-4, the V gene TRBV5-6; D not resolved. Germline V lookup: CDR1 SGHDT, CDR2 YYEEEE. The V end was cut by 4 bases, the J end by 8 bases, with 18 bases between. The CDR3 length is 15 residues. Full variable domain (rest looked up from reference TRBV5-6 and TRBJ1-4): DAGVTQSPTHLIKTRGQQVTLRCSPKSGHDTVSWYQQALGQGPQFIFQYYEEEERQRGNFPDRFSGHQFPNYSSELNVNALLLGDSALYLCASSPMGDAGEKLFFGSGTQLSVL.

The chain employs TRBV9 and TRBJ2-7, with 7 nucleotides matching TRBD1. J lost 5 bases, V lost 3 bases, and 14 bases had no gene match. CDR1 and CDR2 (germline): SGDLS, YYNGEE. This CDR3 contains 16 residues. The DNA of the CDR3 is TGTGCCAGCAGCGCCCAATCCGGGACAGCACCTAACGAGCAGTACTTC. This translates into CASSAQSGTAPNEQYF. Using reference TRBV9 and TRBJ2-7 for the parts outside the CDR3, the full variable domain is DSGVTQTPKHLITATGQRVTLRCSPRSGDLSVYWYQQSLDQGLQFLIQYYNGEERAKGNILERFSAQQFPDLHSELNLSSLELGDSALYFCASSAQSGTAPNEQYFGPGTRLTVT.

The genes are TRBV7-9 and TRBJ1-1; 10 bases line up with TRBD1. CDR1 is SEHNR, CDR2 FQNEAQ, per germline (reference sequence). This CDR3 region has 15 residues. J was trimmed by 9 bases and V by 1 base; bases with no gene match: 8. The CDR3 DNA sequence: TGTGCCAGCAGCTTAGGGACAGGGGGTAGTATCAAAGCTTTCTTT. The encoded protein is CASSLGTGGSIKAFF.

This chain connects TRBV4-2 to TRBJ2-3, with TRBD2 matching 12 bases. The CDR3 is 18 amino acids. J was trimmed by 1 base and V by 0 bases; bases with no gene match: 5. Germline V CDR1 and CDR2: LGHNA, YNFKEQ. For the CDR3, the DNA is TGTGCCAGCAGCCAAGAACCTAGCGGGGGGGCCGGCACAGATACGCAGTATTTT. This sequence encodes CASSQEPSGGAGTDTQYF.

This chain's CDR3 is CASSLGGAGTGTGNTIYF. CDR3 in DNA: TGTGCCAGCAGCTTAGGGGGGGCCGGGACAGGGACTGGAAACACCATATATTTT. The chain employs TRBV7-6 and TRBJ1-3; 9 bases map to TRBD1. Trimming took 1 base from V and 2 from J; bases not matched to a gene: 9. This CDR3 is 18 amino acids long. Germline V CDR1 and CDR2: SGHVS, FNYEAQ. The complete variable domain, with remaining parts taken from reference TRBV7-6 and TRBJ1-3, reads GAGVSQSPRYKVTKRGQDVALRCDPISGHVSLYWYRQALGQGPEFLTYFNYEAQQDKSGLPNDRFSAERPEGSISTLTIQRTEQRDSAMYRCASSLGGAGTGTGNTIYFGEGSWLTVV.

This clone was picked up a small number of times. The chain joins TRBV5-4 to TRBJ2-1, with a tentative D call TRBD1 (5 bases). The V gene lost 0 bases and the J gene lost 5 bases, with 12 bases spanning the gap. CDR3 length: 15 amino acids. The V gene's germline CDR1 is SGHNT and CDR2 YYREEE (reference sequence). CDR3 sequence (DNA): TGTGCCAGCAGCTTGGGCCAGGGTATGGACAATGAGCAGTTCTTC. This codes for CASSLGQGMDNEQFF.

The J gene is TRBJ1-1, the V gene TRBV25-1, with D uncertain. V lost 4 bases to trimming and J lost 1 base, with 16 bases between them. In germline, CDR1 is MGHDK, CDR2 SYGVNS. The CDR3 is made up of 16 amino acids. CDR3 in amino acids: CASSVTALEGNTEAFF. In DNA, the CDR3 is TGTGCCAGCAGTGTAACAGCCCTTGAGGGGAACACTGAAGCTTTCTTT.

The chain combines TRBV9 with TRBJ2-7; D is perhaps TRBD1 (5 bases). Trimming removed 0 bases at V and 2 bases at J, with 12 bases between. The CDR3 has 15 residues. CDR1 is SGDLS and CDR2 is YYNGEE in the germline V gene. CDR3 coding DNA: TGTGCCAGCAGCGTAGGTGACAGACATACCTACGAGCAGTACTTC. Translating gives CASSVGDRHTYEQYF. The full variable domain, its missing parts supplied by reference TRBV9 and TRBJ2-7, is DSGVTQTPKHLITATGQRVTLRCSPRSGDLSVYWYQQSLDQGLQFLIQYYNGEERAKGNILERFSAQQFPDLHSELNLSSLELGDSALYFCASSVGDRHTYEQYFGPGTRLTVT.

The CDR3 bases are TGTGCCAGCAGCTTAGTGCGGGGGGAGCGCGGATTCACAGATACGCAGTATTTT. It yields the protein CASSLVRGERGFTDTQYF. This chain links TRBV7-2 with TRBJ2-3; 8 bases line up with TRBD2. The CDR3 totals 18 residues. Germline values: CDR1 SGHTA, CDR2 FQGNSA. V shed 1 base, J shed 2 bases, and the junction held 11 bases outside the gene matches. Full variable domain (outside the CDR3, taken from reference TRBV7-2 and TRBJ2-3): GAGVSQSPSNKVTEKGKDVELRCDPISGHTALYWYRQSLGQGLEFLIYFQGNSAPDKSGLPSDRFSAERTGGSVSTLTIQRTQQEDSAVYLCASSLVRGERGFTDTQYFGPGTRLTVL.

Relative to its sample, this clone is medium-sized (0.01 to 0.1%). For the CDR3, the DNA is TGTGCCAGCAGCCTACACCACAGGGAAGGGGGAAGTGGGGCCAACGTCCTGACTTTC. As protein: CASSLHHREGGSGANVLTF. V usage is TRBV6-4 and J usage is TRBJ2-6; maybe TRBD1 (6 bases). From germline, CDR1 is MRHNA and CDR2 SNTAGT. This CDR3 region has 19 residues. V dropped 6 bases and J dropped 3 bases, with 24 bases sitting between them.

The chain joins TRBV6-6 to TRBJ2-4; 8 bases match TRBD1. The V segment lost 5 bases and the J segment 8 bases; nucleotides outside the gene matches: 17. From germline, CDR1 is MNHNY and CDR2 SVGAGI (reference sequence). The CDR3 sequence is 17 residues long. In nucleotides, the CDR3 is TGTGCCAGCAGTCCCACGGCCTTCGACAGGGGCAGGGACATTCAGTACTTC. Its translation is CASSPTAFDRGRDIQYF.

This clone was detected only once. The chain joins TRBV7-9 to TRBJ1-1; D might be TRBD1 (6 bases). The V gene lost 5 bases and the J gene lost 6 bases, with 16 bases spanning the gap. The CDR3 totals 14 residues. The germline V gene encodes CDR1 SEHNR and CDR2 FQNEAQ (reference sequence). CDR3 sequence: CASSRLDSGAEAFF. As DNA, the CDR3 is TGTGCCAGCAGCCGATTGGACAGCGGCGCTGAAGCTTTCTTT.

This rearrangement joins TRBV4-3 to TRBJ2-1; 14 bases match TRBD2. The CDR3 runs 21 residues. CDR1 LGHNA and CDR2 YSLEER come from the germline V gene. Germline trimming cut 4 bases from V and 0 bases from J; bases unmatched to any gene: 14. The CDR3 is CASSRRAHGTSGGLSYNEQFF. The DNA for the CDR3 is TGCGCCAGCAGCCGGCGAGCCCACGGGACTAGCGGGGGACTCTCCTACAATGAGCAGTTCTTC.

The V gene is TRBV19, the J gene TRBJ2-2, with D maybe TRBD2 (5 bases). Looked up from germline, CDR1 is LNHDA and CDR2 is SQIVND (reference sequence). This CDR3 region has 12 residues. Trimming shortened V by 6 bases and J by 4 bases, and 6 bases separated the two germline ends. This chain's CDR3 is CASRLGTGELFF. The CDR3 coding sequence is TGTGCCAGTAGACTAGGCACCGGGGAGCTGTTTTTT.

The chain carries TRBV7-2 and TRBJ2-2; weak D call: TRBD1 (6 bases). The germline V and J ends were trimmed by 6 bases and 5 bases, with 16 bases remaining between them. CDR1 is SGHTA and CDR2 is FQGNSA in the germline V gene. The CDR3 spans 15 residues. CDR3 region: CASRGQRGRTGELFF. The CDR3 DNA follows: TGTGCCAGCAGAGGACAGAGGGGCAGGACCGGGGAGCTGTTTTTT.

The chain couples TRBV7-9 to TRBJ1-1, with 9 bases matching TRBD1. The CDR3 extends over 18 amino acids. The V gene end was trimmed by 5 bases and the J gene end by 1 base; junction bases not matched to a gene: 14. The V gene's germline CDR1 is SEHNR and CDR2 FQNEAQ (reference sequence). CDR3 residues: CASSLAYRGPTENTEAFF. The CDR3 nucleotides are TGTGCCAGCAGCCTCGCTTACAGGGGGCCCACCGAGAACACTGAAGCTTTCTTT.

The chain uses TRBV5-1 and TRBJ2-1; 10 bases agree with TRBD1. In germline, CDR1 is SGHRS, CDR2 YFSETQ. After removal of 2 bases from V and 4 bases from J, the junction contained 3 bases not matched to a gene. CDR3 length: 15 residues. The DNA of the CDR3 is TGCGCCAGCAGCTTCGACAGGGGGCTTTACAATGAGCAGTTCTTC. It is translated as CASSFDRGLYNEQFF. The whole variable domain, filled in from reference TRBV5-1 and TRBJ2-1, reads KAGVTQTPRYLIKTRGQQVTLSCSPISGHRSVSWYQQTPGQGLQFLFEYFSETQRNKGNFPGRFSGRQFSNSRSEMNVSTLELGDSALYLCASSFDRGLYNEQFFGPGTRLTVL.

J is TRBJ2-7 and V is TRBV6-5, with 9 bases aligning to TRBD2. This CDR3 spans 14 amino acids. Germline-derived CDR1 and CDR2 are MNHEY and SVGAGI. V trimming: 6 bases; J trimming: 0 bases; junction bases outside the gene matches: 3. The DNA of the CDR3 is TGTGCCAGCAGGGCGGGGGGGAGCTCCTACGAGCAGTACTTC. Protein product: CASRAGGSSYEQYF.